The TCR beta chain described here comes from a study of OX40 agonist ivuxolimab in advanced cancers. Overall study: The group had a mean age of approximately 60 years, ranged from about 20 to 79, and was approximately 81% male. Regarding the study as a whole: Also present in some nonresponders was a low level of normalized T-cell clonal expansion. Expanded clones were, on average, more numerous in CD8+ T cells than in CD4+.

Sequenced by immunoSEQ multiplex PCR; TCRdb stores in-frame clones only, minus some. The sample includes tens of thousands of clones, approximately 85% seen only once; the top ten take roughly 3.1%. V shed 3 bases and J 10 bases; nucleotides not matched to a gene: 9. This CDR3 comprises 15 residues. Germline values: CDR1 KGHSY, CDR2 FQNENV. Worth noting for this clone: Its specificity is not known.

The chain links TRBV16 to TRBJ2-4, with TRBD2 matching 10 bases. This sequence was found in an adult with an advanced solid tumor such as melanoma, head and neck, liver or kidney cancer. The starting material was CD4+ or CD8+ T cells sorted from blood, obtained in a trial of the OX40 agonist ivuxolimab. CDR3 DNA: TGTGCCAGCAGCCAGGAGCGGGAGGGGAATGGAATTCAGTACTTC. As protein: CASSQEREGNGIQYF.